This T cell receptor (beta chain) was retrieved from a study of cytomegalovirus exposure and HLA in healthy donors. Across the whole study: Genotyping showed around 80% of hundreds of donors falling in the Caucasian-associated ancestry cluster.

Comments on this clone: What it recognizes is unknown.

Germline V gene sequence: CDR1 MGHRA, CDR2 YSYEKL. CDR3 length: 18 amino acids. Germline trimming cut 0 bases from V and 1 base from J; bases unmatched to any gene: 4. Findings of the study overall: In a later analysis, at a false discovery rate of 0.05, about 17,000 TCR beta sequences matched HLA alleles.

The PCR contained 60 Vbeta and 13 Jbeta primers. Repertoires were generated with immunoSEQ multiplex PCR, while TCRdb's copy carries only in-frame clones and drops some. The repertoire table contains 45,000 to 60,000 clones. V usage is TRBV4-1 and J usage is TRBJ2-5; 14 bases fit TRBD2. Sequences were obtained from PBMCs. The TCR originated in a middle-aged woman in good health and CMV-seronegative. The CDR3: CASSQDWGTSGSQETQYF. The CDR3 coding sequence is TGCGCCAGCAGCCAAGATTGGGGGACTAGCGGGAGCCAAGAGACCCAGTACTTC.